This T cell receptor (beta chain) was documented in a study of shared clonotypes between healthy human individuals. Study as a whole: Donors, aged 18 to 49, were a couple of women and a few men. Three plates were used per donor for CD4 naive, three for CD4 memory, two for CD8 naive and one for CD8 memory. Study outcomes and limitations: Read depth was anticipated to influence clonotype sharing among donors.

For this clone: Its antigen is undetermined.

TCRdb's table, derived via immunoSEQ multiplex PCR, lists solely in-frame clones and lacks some. Seen here are millions of clones, more than 80% observed once, and the top ten hold 0.11% to 0.15%. Germline CDR1 is SGHRS and CDR2 is YFSETQ. The CDR3 consists of 14 residues. Trimming took 4 bases from V and 4 from J; bases not matched to a gene: 7. The sample was naive CD4+ T cells sorted from blood. Subset denoted: CD45RA+ positively selected. The chain uses TRBV5-1 and TRBJ2-5; 7 bases agree with TRBD1. The receptor comes from a man younger than 35 in good health. The CDR3 spells CASSPVTGVETQYF. The CDR3 coding sequence is TGCGCCAGCAGCCCCGTAACAGGGGTAGAGACCCAGTACTTC.